This TCR beta chain was observed in a study of blood T cell repertoires in COVID-19. Study-level information: The United States, Italy and Spain were the sources of the acute and convalescent COVID-19 samples. PBMCs, B-cell-depleted T cells, or T cells were the source of the cDNA or gDNA that made up the material.

Original processing methods: It was from reference gene primer amplification that nucleated cell counts were estimated. The data were produced by immunoSEQ multiplex PCR, yet TCRdb's version contains in-frame clones alone and is incomplete. Clone size and the V and J calls come from that table; the DNA yielded D and trimming. The sample consists of 150,000 to 170,000 clones, roughly 81% of them appearing once. V was shortened by 4 bases and J by 2 bases, with 9 bases between the two germline ends. Germline loops: CDR1 KGHSH, CDR2 LQKENI. The length of the CDR3 is 15 residues. The Seattle patients joined while their infection was active and were tracked longitudinally afterward.

This clonotype originated in an older woman with COVID-19, enrolled during active disease. This rearrangement joins TRBV18 to TRBJ2-6; D is ambiguous. Sequencing input: peripheral blood. The CDR3 DNA sequence: TGTGCCAGCTCACAACAAGATCCTGGGGCCAACGTCCTGACTTTC. This gives the protein CASSQQDPGANVLTF.